One sample yielded the 10 T cell receptor beta chains listed below, sequenced in a study of radiotherapy plus CTLA-4 blockade in lung cancer. TCRdb's copy holds only in-frame clones and misses some; the assay was immunoSEQ multiplex PCR. The table records tens of thousands of clones, over 60% of them present only once. Sample: peripheral blood, taken from a patient treated with radiotherapy plus ipilimumab. These receptors all stem from a human donor with non-small cell lung cancer whose response to radiotherapy plus ipilimumab could not be evaluated.

V usage is TRBV12-1 and J usage is TRBJ2-7; TRBD1, the D gene given by the table, was not confirmed from the DNA. TRBV12-1 is annotated as a pseudogene. The CDR3 extends over 15 amino acids. The CDR3: CASSFAGTGWYEQYF. CDR3 nucleotides: TGTGCCAGCAGCTTTGCAGGGACAGGGTGGTACGAGCAGTACTTC.

In DNA form, the CDR3 reads TGTGCCAGCAGCTTATTACAACAGAATAATTCACCCCTCCACTTT. This codes for CASSLLQQNNSPLHF. The chain has TRBV7-8 and TRBJ1-6; D remains unclear. Germline V gene lookup returns CDR1 SGHVS and CDR2 FQNEAQ. V shed 2 bases and J shed 5 bases, with 10 bases lying between them. The CDR3 is 15 residues long.

The chain employs TRBV7-9 and TRBJ2-7; TRBD1 might be the D (6 bases). This CDR3 spans 14 amino acids. V shed 2 bases and J shed 3 bases, with 11 bases lying between them. In germline, CDR1 is SEHNR, CDR2 FQNEAQ (reference sequence). CDR3 loop: CASSLWDNHYEQYF. CDR3 DNA: TGTGCCAGCAGCTTATGGGACAACCACTACGAGCAGTACTTC.

The rearrangement links TRBV5-4 to TRBJ2-3, with 9 nucleotides matching TRBD2. The V gene end was trimmed by 5 bases and the J gene end by 3 bases; junction bases not matched to a gene: 4. CDR3 length: 14 residues. CDR1 SGHNT and CDR2 YYREEE come from the germline V gene (reference sequence). The CDR3 reads CASSAGGLTDTQYF. The CDR3 DNA reads as TGTGCCAGCAGTGCGGGGGGGCTAACAGATACGCAGTATTTT.

The genes are TRBV9 and TRBJ2-3; 7 bases agree with TRBD2. The J segment lost 1 base and the V segment lost 0 bases, leaving 5 bases of the junction unmatched. Germline V gene sequence: CDR1 SGDLS, CDR2 YYNGEE. The CDR3 has 16 residues. The CDR3 DNA sequence: TGTGCCAGCAGCGTAGTGGTGAGCGGGGGCACAGATACGCAGTATTTT. Translated, it gives CASSVVVSGGTDTQYF.

The chain combines TRBV15 with TRBJ2-5, with 10 bases that match TRBD2. The CDR3 loop spans 16 amino acids. Germline values: CDR1 LNHNV, CDR2 YYDKDF (reference sequence). V lost 0 bases and J lost 5; bases outside the gene matches: 6. The CDR3: CATSRDSGGRGETQYF. The CDR3 coding sequence is TGTGCCACCAGCAGAGATAGCGGGGGGCGGGGGGAGACCCAGTACTTC.

The chain recombines TRBV7-8 with TRBJ2-7; a weak D match, TRBD2 (5 bases). The germline V and J ends were trimmed by 3 bases and 2 bases, with 11 bases remaining between them. The CDR3 consists of 14 residues. Per the germline V gene, CDR1 is SGHVS and CDR2 is FQNEAQ. For the CDR3, the DNA is TGTGCCAGCAGCTTGAGGAGGCCTGCCTACGAGCAGTACTTC. Amino acid sequence: CASSLRRPAYEQYF.

The chain links TRBV6-5 to TRBJ2-3; 9 bases line up with TRBD1. V gave up 6 bases and J gave up 1 base; unmatched junction bases: 5. CDR3 length equals 15 residues. The germline V gene has CDR1 MNHEY and CDR2 SVGAGI. The CDR3 DNA follows: TGTGCCAGCAGGGCGGGACAGGGAGGCACAGATACGCAGTATTTT. It specifies CASRAGQGGTDTQYF.

This clone was seen only a few times. This chain links TRBV6-1 with TRBJ1-4, with TRBD1 identical over 10 bases. The trim removed 6 bases at V and 6 bases at J, leaving 7 bases unmatched. Germline-derived CDR1 and CDR2 are MNHNS and SASEGT. The CDR3 has 15 residues. CDR3 sequence reads: CASSAAGTGDEKLFF. For the CDR3, the DNA is TGTGCCAGCAGCGCCGCCGGGACAGGGGATGAAAAACTGTTTTTT.

This chain joins TRBV7-2 and TRBJ2-1, with a tentative D call TRBD2 (6 bases). Per the germline V gene, CDR1 is SGHTA and CDR2 is FQGNSA. V lost 4 bases and J lost 6, with 16 bases in between. The CDR3 loop spans 15 amino acids. CDR3 loop: CASSWDLRGTNEQFF. DNA for the CDR3: TGTGCCAGCAGCTGGGACCTCCGGGGGACCAATGAGCAGTTCTTC.